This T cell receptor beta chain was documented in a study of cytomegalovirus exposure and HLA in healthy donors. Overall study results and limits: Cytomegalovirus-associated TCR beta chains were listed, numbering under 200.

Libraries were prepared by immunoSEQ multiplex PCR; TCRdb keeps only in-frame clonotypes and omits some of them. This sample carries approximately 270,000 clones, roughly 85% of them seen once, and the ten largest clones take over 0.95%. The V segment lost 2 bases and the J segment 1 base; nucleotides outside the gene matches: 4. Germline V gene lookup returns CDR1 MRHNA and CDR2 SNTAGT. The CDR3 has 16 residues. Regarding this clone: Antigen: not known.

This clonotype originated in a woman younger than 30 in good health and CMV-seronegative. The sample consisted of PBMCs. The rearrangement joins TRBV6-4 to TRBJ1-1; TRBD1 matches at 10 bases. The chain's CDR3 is CASSDGTGARNTEAFF. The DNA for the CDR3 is TGTGCCAGCAGTGACGGGACAGGGGCGAGGAACACTGAAGCTTTCTTT.